A selection of T cell receptor beta chains follows, all from one sample in a study of cytomegalovirus exposure and HLA in healthy donors. Sequenced by immunoSEQ multiplex PCR; TCRdb stores in-frame clones only, minus some. The sample consists of some 80,000 clones, 78% of them appearing once. Sequenced material: PBMCs. The receptors originated from a man aged 40-50 years in good health and CMV-seronegative. Both conserved end residues are part of each CDR3. The D gene is left open where the match is weak. Size is stated for part of the rows, as once, few or many counts, or as a class when the clone is expanded.

>-|TRBJ1-5|-|TRBV5-5
TGTGCCAGCAGCTTGAATTGGGGGGATCAGCCCCAGCATTTT
CASSLNWGDQPQHF
>-|TRBJ1-1|-|TRBV6-5
TGTGCCAGCAGTTACTCGAGAGTTGCAGGGGTAGCTTTCTTT
CASSYSRVAGVAFF
>-|TRBJ1-1|-|TRBV29-1
TGCAGCGTTGAAGAGCAGATGAACACTGAAGCTTTCTTT
CSVEEQMNTEAFF
>-|TRBJ2-3|-|TRBV5-1
TGCGCCAGCAGCTTGGGGGCAGATCCCCTCACAGATACGCAGTATTTT
CASSLGADPLTDTQYF
>-|TRBJ1-5|-|TRBV19
TGTGCCAGTACCAACCGGGAGAAAATCATCCAGCCCCAGCATTTT
CASTNREKIIQPQHF
>TRBD2|TRBJ2-2|-|TRBV5-1
TGCGCCAGCTACGCGGGGGGCACTAACACCGGGGAGCTGTTTTTT
CASYAGGTNTGELFF
>TRBD1|TRBJ2-4|-|TRBV5-1
TGCGCCAGCAGCTCTACCGGGACAGGGAGATTTGGCAAAAACATTCAGTACTTC
CASSSTGTGRFGKNIQYF
>-|TRBJ2-1|-|TRBV15
TGTGCCACCAGCAGAGCTAGAAGCTCCTACAATGAGCAGTTCTTC
CATSRARSSYNEQFF
>TRBD2|TRBJ2-7|-|TRBV4-2
TGTGCCAGCAGCGCCCGACTAGCGGCGTACGAGCAGTACTTC
CASSARLAAYEQYF
>TRBD1|TRBJ1-4|-|TRBV27
TGTGCCAGCAGTTTATCGGGGACAGGGGTACGGGCAACTAATGAAAAACTGTTTTTT
CASSLSGTGVRATNEKLFF
>TRBD1|TRBJ1-4|-|TRBV5-1
TGCGCCAGCCGTTTACAGGGGCCTTCTAATGAAAAACTGTTTTTT
CASRLQGPSNEKLFF
>TRBD2|TRBJ2-1|-|TRBV7-3
TGTGCCAGCAGCTTATTCGGTCTAGCGGGCTACAATGAGCAGTTCTTC
CASSLFGLAGYNEQFF
>TRBD1|TRBJ1-1|-|TRBV25-1
TGTGCCAGCAGTGCCGCGCCCCCCGCGGACAGGGCCTCTGGGGCTTTCTTT
CASSAAPPADRASGAFF
>TRBD1|TRBJ1-2|-|TRBV5-5
TGTGCCAGCAGCTTGGGCCGACAGGGGAATTGGGATGGCTACACCTTC
CASSLGRQGNWDGYTF
>-|TRBJ1-2|few|TRBV28
TGTGCCAGCAGGAGTAATAACTATGGCTACACCTTC
CASRSNNYGYTF
>TRBD2|TRBJ2-1|-|TRBV27
TGTGCCAGCAGTCCCAGACGGACTAGCGGTGAGCAGTTCTTC
CASSPRRTSGEQFF
>-|TRBJ1-1|-|TRBV7-9
TGTGCCAGCAGCTTAGATTGGGTTGGAGGGACTGAAGCTTTCTTT
CASSLDWVGGTEAFF
>TRBD2|TRBJ2-5|-|TRBV6-5
TGTGCCAGCTCGATTAGCGGGAGGGCCAGTCAGACCCAGTACTTC
CASSISGRASQTQYF
>-|TRBJ2-4|-|TRBV11-1
TGTGCCAGCAGCTTAGGTCAGGGAGGCACCCGCGGGAACATTCAGTACTTC
CASSLGQGGTRGNIQYF
>-|TRBJ2-7|-|TRBV19
TGTGCCAGTAGTTTCGGGAGTAACGAGCAGTACTTC
CASSFGSNEQYF
>-|TRBJ1-2|-|TRBV5-4
TGTGCCAGCAGCTTGGCTGCGGGGCATACTAACTATGGCTACACCTTC
CASSLAAGHTNYGYTF
>-|TRBJ2-7|-|TRBV18
TGTGCCAGCTCACCACCGGCGTTTCGGGACGAGCAGTACTTC
CASSPPAFRDEQYF
>-|TRBJ1-3|-|TRBV11-2
TGTGCCAGCAGCTCGAACTCCGGGACTTTTTACTCTGGAAACACCATATATTTT
CASSSNSGTFYSGNTIYF
>-|TRBJ1-4|-|TRBV27
TGTGCCAGCAGTTTTAACACCCTTAAAGAAAAACTGTTTTTT
CASSFNTLKEKLFF
>TRBD1|TRBJ1-1|-|TRBV7-8
TGTGCCAGCAGCCGGCCCGGGACAGTCATAGATGAAGCTTTCTTT
CASSRPGTVIDEAFF
>-|TRBJ2-1|-|TRBV4-2
TGTGCCAGCAGCCAATTGGACTCCAACAATGAGCAGTTCTTC
CASSQLDSNNEQFF
>-|TRBJ1-1|-|TRBV25-1
TGTGCCAGCAGTGAACAGGGGATCGGCACTGAAGCTTTCTTT
CASSEQGIGTEAFF
>TRBD2|TRBJ2-7|once|TRBV19
TGTGCCAGTAGTATGGCTCTAGCGGGATCCTACGAGCAGTACTTC
CASSMALAGSYEQYF
>TRBD1|TRBJ1-2|-|TRBV18
TGTGCCAGCTCACCGGGACAGGCCCAATATGGCTACACCTTC
CASSPGQAQYGYTF
>TRBD1|TRBJ2-4|once|TRBV6-5
TGTGCCAGCCGCCGGGACAGTAAAAACATTCAGTACTTC
CASRRDSKNIQYF